Here is one T cell receptor beta chain with its context. Its antigen is unknown. V dropped 1 base and J dropped 13 bases, with 22 bases sitting between them. CDR3 length equals 15 residues. In germline, CDR1 is SGHDN, CDR2 FVKESK. This sample was taken from a study of cytomegalovirus exposure and HLA in healthy donors. Study outcomes and limitations: There were some public TCRs occurring in many donors, but most TCR sequences were rare. It was reportedly the case that the classifier diagnosed cytomegalovirus status with high specificity and sensitivity.

Generated by immunoSEQ multiplex PCR, the TCRdb table keeps only in-frame clones and is missing some. The data contain a few hundred thousand clones, more than 75% of them singletons. The specimen sequenced was PBMCs. This chain joins TRBV14 and TRBJ1-2; tentatively, D is TRBD1 (5 bases). This sequence was found in a woman younger than 30 in good health and CMV-seronegative. The CDR3 nucleotides are TGTGCCAGCAGCCAAGGGACCCCCGAGCCAGGGTCCTCCACCTTC. Protein sequence: CASSQGTPEPGSSTF.